This TCR beta chain was sequenced for a study of cytomegalovirus exposure and HLA in healthy donors. Study summary: Drawn from HLA-typed donors, approximately 85 million unique TCRs were held in an early data release.

Study results and limitations: The study put roughly 160 TCR beta chains on its list as cytomegalovirus-associated. Across donors, sequencing depth was assumed by presence/absence analyses to be roughly uniform. Per a prior analysis, the majority of TCR beta V segments were productive roughly 87% or roughly 30% of the time.

CDR1 MNHEY and CDR2 SVGAGI come from the germline V gene. The CDR3 contains 12 residues. Trimming removed 10 bases from V and 4 bases from J; junction bases left unmatched: 4. Worth noting for this clone: What it binds is unknown.

A multiplex PCR was run with 60 Vbeta primers and 13 Jbeta primers. This table comes from immunoSEQ multiplex PCR, and its TCRdb copy is limited to in-frame clones, with some not included. The sample shows more than 150,000 clones, approximately 80% of them seen only once. The origin of this receptor is a woman aged 25 to 45 in good health and CMV-seropositive. The chain has TRBV6-5 and TRBJ2-7, with 10 bases that match TRBD2. The specimen sequenced was PBMCs. The CDR3 bases are TGTGCCACGAAACTAGCGGGGTACGAGCAGTACTTC. Amino acids: CATKLAGYEQYF.